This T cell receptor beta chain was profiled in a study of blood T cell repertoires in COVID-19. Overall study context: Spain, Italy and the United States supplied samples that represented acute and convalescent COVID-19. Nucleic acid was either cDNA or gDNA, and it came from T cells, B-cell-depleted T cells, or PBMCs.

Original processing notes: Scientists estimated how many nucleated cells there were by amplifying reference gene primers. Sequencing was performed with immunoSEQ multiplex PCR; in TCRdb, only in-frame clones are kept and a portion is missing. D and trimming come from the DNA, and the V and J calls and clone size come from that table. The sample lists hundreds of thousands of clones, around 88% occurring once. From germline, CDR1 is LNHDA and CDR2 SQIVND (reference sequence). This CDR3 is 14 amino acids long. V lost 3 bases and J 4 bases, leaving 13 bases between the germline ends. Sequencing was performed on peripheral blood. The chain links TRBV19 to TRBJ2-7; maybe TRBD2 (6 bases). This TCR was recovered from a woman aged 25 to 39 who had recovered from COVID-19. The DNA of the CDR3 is TGTGCCAGTAGTATTGGAAGGGGAGGATACGAGCAGTACTTC. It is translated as CASSIGRGGYEQYF.